The 18 T cell receptor beta chains in this list originate from one sample, sequenced in a study of T cells after yellow fever vaccination. TCRdb redid the calling of the 5' RACE reads with MiXCR, one entry per CDR3 protein. This table holds some 300,000 distinct CDR3 sequences, approximately 10% found once. The material was CD4+ T cells sorted from PBMCs, obtained 5 days after the yellow fever booster vaccination. The receptors shown here come from a man aged 18 to 29 who received the YFV17D yellow fever vaccine.

A remark on this clonotype: An end of the junction does not agree with germline; a read error may underlie this. The rearrangement joins TRBV5-5 to TRBJ1-6; D might be TRBD1 (6 bases). Germline assignment: CDR1 SGHKS and CDR2 YYEKEE (reference sequence). The CDR3 totals 14 residues. In DNA, the CDR3 is TGTGCCAGCAGATTGGACAGAATGAATTCACCCCTCCACTTT. This gives the protein CASRLDRMNSPLHF.

This clonotype was seen more than once but under ten times. V is TRBV7-9 and J is TRBJ2-2, with a weak D call TRBD2 (6 bases). The CDR3 spans 17 residues. V shed 5 bases and J shed 4 bases, with 20 bases lying between them. Germline lookup yields CDR1 SEHNR and CDR2 FQNEAQ (reference sequence). The CDR3 spells CASSLRWGDLATGELFF. CDR3 sequence (DNA): TGTGCCAGCAGCCTCCGGTGGGGGGATCTGGCCACCGGGGAGCTGTTTTTT.

CDR3 region: CASKRGMEETQYF. CDR3 nucleotides: TGTGCCAGCAAAAGGGGGATGGAGGAGACCCAGTACTTC. V is TRBV7-2 and J is TRBJ2-5; D possibly corresponds to TRBD1 (6 bases). The CDR3 consists of 13 residues. The germline V and J ends were trimmed by 7 bases and 5 bases, with 14 bases remaining between them. CDR1 SGHTA and CDR2 FQGNSA come from the germline V gene. The whole variable domain, filled in from reference TRBV7-2 and TRBJ2-5, reads GAGVSQSPSNKVTEKGKDVELRCDPISGHTALYWYRQSLGQGLEFLIYFQGNSAPDKSGLPSDRFSAERTGGSVSTLTIQRTQQEDSAVYLCASKRGMEETQYFGPGTRLLVL.

The chain links TRBV10-2 to TRBJ2-7; the match to TRBD1 covers 10 bases. This CDR3 contains 15 residues. After removal of 6 bases from V and 4 bases from J, the junction contained 9 bases not matched to a gene. Germline V lookup: CDR1 WSHSY, CDR2 SAAADI. CDR3 sequence (DNA): TGCGCCAGCAGCGACCGGGACAGGGGCATGTACGAGCAGTACTTC. Its protein product is CASSDRDRGMYEQYF.

This clonotype appeared a few times. The V call is TRBV7-2, the J call TRBJ1-2, with D unresolved. This CDR3 spans 16 amino acids. V lost 0 bases to trimming and J lost 4 bases, with 15 bases between them. Germline-derived CDR1 and CDR2 are SGHTA and FQGNSA. CDR3 in DNA: TGTGCCAGCAGCTTAGCGCGGCACGACCTGAGCTATGGCTACACCTTC. It yields the protein CASSLARHDLSYGYTF.

The chain is built from TRBV3-1 and TRBJ2-5, with TRBD1 as a possible D gene (6 bases). From germline, CDR1 is LGHDT and CDR2 YNNKEL (reference sequence). Trimming took 5 bases from V and 7 from J, leaving 14 bases between them. The CDR3 length is 13 residues. This CDR3 reads CASSAQGFGTQYF. CDR3 sequence (DNA): TGTGCCAGCAGCGCGCAGGGGTTCGGGACCCAGTACTTC.

The J gene is TRBJ2-7, the V gene TRBV3-1, with 12 bases lining up with TRBD2. CDR1 LGHDT and CDR2 YNNKEL come from the germline V gene (reference sequence). The CDR3 consists of 15 residues. The ends lost 6 bases at V and 3 bases at J; junction bases unmatched: 6. CDR3 protein: CASRLTSGGFYEQYF. Written as DNA, the CDR3 is TGTGCCAGCAGACTGACTAGCGGGGGCTTCTACGAGCAGTACTTC.

V and J are TRBV5-6 and TRBJ1-4, with D tentatively TRBD1 (6 bases). V was clipped by 6 bases and J by 3 bases, with 15 bases between them. This CDR3 has 15 amino acids. CDR1 is SGHDT, CDR2 YYEEEE, per germline. For the CDR3, the DNA is TGTGCCAGCAACGCAGGGGAAATGGCTAATGAAAAACTGTTTTTT. It specifies CASNAGEMANEKLFF.

The sample holds many counts of this clonotype. The chain couples TRBV20-1 to TRBJ1-1, with D unclear. Per the germline V gene, CDR1 is DFQATT and CDR2 is SNEGSKA (reference sequence). The CDR3 sequence is 15 residues long. Trimming pared 0 bases from V and 0 bases from J, leaving 11 bases between. This chain's CDR3 is CSARDGGSVNTEAFF. DNA of the CDR3: TGCAGTGCTAGAGATGGCGGTTCGGTGAACACTGAAGCTTTCTTT.

This clonotype has only a few counts. The chain joins TRBV19 to TRBJ1-1, with D possibly TRBD1 on 6 matching bases. The CDR3 extends over 13 amino acids. V was shortened by 10 bases and J by 3 bases, with 15 bases between the two germline ends. Germline lookup yields CDR1 LNHDA and CDR2 SQIVND (reference sequence). CDR3 loop: CATTDRLYTEAFF. CDR3 bases: TGTGCCACTACCGACAGGCTATACACTGAAGCTTTCTTT.

This clonotype was seen only a few times. V is TRBV28 and J is TRBJ1-1; unclear D gene. This CDR3 has 11 residues. Germline-derived CDR1 and CDR2 are MDHEN and SYDVKM. The V end was cut by 6 bases, the J end by 8 bases, with 10 bases between. The CDR3 DNA follows: TGTGCCAGCAGCGGGATAGTAGAAGCTTTCTTT. It codes for CASSGIVEAFF.

In its sample, this clonotype was seen many times. The J gene is TRBJ1-1, the V gene TRBV6-5; D is perhaps TRBD1 (5 bases). Germline V gene data show CDR1 as MNHEY and CDR2 as SVGAGI. Trimming removed 0 bases from V and 2 bases from J, with 19 bases in between. This CDR3 has 18 residues. The CDR3 protein is CASSYSIAGGSRNTEAFF. The CDR3 coding sequence is TGTGCCAGCAGTTACTCGATCGCCGGGGGATCGAGAAACACTGAAGCTTTCTTT.

This clonotype showed up many times. The chain carries TRBV29-1 and TRBJ2-3; D gene ambiguous. Germline CDR1 and CDR2: SQVTM and ANQGSEA. CDR3 size: 12 residues. The V gene lost 2 bases and the J gene lost 5 bases, with 8 bases spanning the gap. The CDR3 spells CSVESVEDTQYF. DNA of the CDR3: TGCAGCGTTGAAAGTGTCGAAGATACGCAGTATTTT.

The V call is TRBV24-1, the J call TRBJ2-3, with D hard to call. Trimming pared 3 bases from V and 6 bases from J, leaving 12 bases between. Germline CDR1 is KGHDR and CDR2 is SFDVKD. This CDR3 has 14 residues. CDR3 residues: CATSDPSSEDTQYF. The CDR3 nucleotides read TGTGCCACCAGTGATCCCTCCTCGGAGGATACGCAGTATTTT.

This clonotype was seen a single time. The chain has TRBV7-2 and TRBJ2-2; the match to TRBD2 covers 9 bases. The germline V gene encodes CDR1 SGHTA and CDR2 FQGNSA. Trimming at V came to 4 bases and at J to 5 bases, leaving 8 bases not matched to a gene. The CDR3 has 16 amino acids. The CDR3 nucleotides are TGTGCCAGCAGCTCGAAGACTAGCGGCCTTACCGGGGAGCTGTTTTTT. This encodes CASSSKTSGLTGELFF.

This chain uses TRBV27 with TRBJ2-6, with D tentatively TRBD1 (5 bases). Trimming removed 2 bases from V and 2 bases from J, with 19 bases in between. Per germline, CDR1 MNHEY and CDR2 SMNVEV (reference sequence). The CDR3 extends over 19 amino acids. CDR3 bases: TGTGCCAGCAGTTTACGGGTCAGGGATGGCGGAACTGGGGCCAACGTCCTGACTTTC. Residues: CASSLRVRDGGTGANVLTF.

This clonotype came up a few times. V is TRBV11-2 and J is TRBJ2-1; 7 nucleotides agree with TRBD2. In germline, CDR1 is SGHAT, CDR2 FQNNGV. This CDR3 contains 15 residues. The V gene end was trimmed by 4 bases and the J gene end by 7 bases; junction bases not matched to a gene: 10. CDR3 amino acids: CASSSGGISVNEQFF. For the CDR3, the DNA is TGTGCCAGCAGCTCCGGGGGGATCTCGGTGAATGAGCAGTTCTTC.

The chain uses TRBV9 and TRBJ2-4, with TRBD2 matching over 7 bases. CDR1 is SGDLS and CDR2 is YYNGEE in the germline V gene. The CDR3 has 14 amino acids. V was clipped by 4 bases and J by 4 bases; unmatched bases: 5. The CDR3: CASSLGGGKNIQYF. For the CDR3, the DNA is TGTGCCAGCAGCCTCGGCGGGGGTAAAAACATTCAGTACTTC.